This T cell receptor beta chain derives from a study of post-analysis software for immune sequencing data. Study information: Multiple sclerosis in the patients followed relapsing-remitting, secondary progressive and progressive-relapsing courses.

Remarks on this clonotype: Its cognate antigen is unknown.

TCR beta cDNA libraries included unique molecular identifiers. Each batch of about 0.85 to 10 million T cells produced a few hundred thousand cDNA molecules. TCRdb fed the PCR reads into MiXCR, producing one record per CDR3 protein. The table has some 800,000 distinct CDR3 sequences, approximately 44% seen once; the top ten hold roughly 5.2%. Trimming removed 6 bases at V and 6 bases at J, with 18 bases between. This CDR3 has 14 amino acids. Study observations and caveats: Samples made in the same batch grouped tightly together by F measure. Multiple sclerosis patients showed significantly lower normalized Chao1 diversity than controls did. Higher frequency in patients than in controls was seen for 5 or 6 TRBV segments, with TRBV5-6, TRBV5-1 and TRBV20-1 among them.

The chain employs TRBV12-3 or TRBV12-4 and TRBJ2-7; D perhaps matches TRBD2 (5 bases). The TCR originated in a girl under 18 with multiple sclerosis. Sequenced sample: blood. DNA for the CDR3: TGTGCCAGCAGGGAGGACGGCCCCTACTCCGAGCAGTACTTC. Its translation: CASREDGPYSEQYF.